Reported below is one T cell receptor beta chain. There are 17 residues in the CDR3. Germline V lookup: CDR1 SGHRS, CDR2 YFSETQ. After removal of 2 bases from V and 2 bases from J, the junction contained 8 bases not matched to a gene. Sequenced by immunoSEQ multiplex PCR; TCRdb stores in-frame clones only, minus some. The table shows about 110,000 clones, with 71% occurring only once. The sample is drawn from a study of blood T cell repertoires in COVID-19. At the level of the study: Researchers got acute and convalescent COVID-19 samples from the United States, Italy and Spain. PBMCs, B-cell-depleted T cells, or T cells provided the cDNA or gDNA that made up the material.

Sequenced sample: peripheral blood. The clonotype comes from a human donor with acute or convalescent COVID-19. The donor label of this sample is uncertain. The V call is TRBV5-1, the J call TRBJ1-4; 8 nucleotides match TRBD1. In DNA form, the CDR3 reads TGCGCCAGCAGCTTCGGTGCAGGGGGCGCCACTAATGAAAAACTGTTTTTT. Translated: CASSFGAGGATNEKLFF.